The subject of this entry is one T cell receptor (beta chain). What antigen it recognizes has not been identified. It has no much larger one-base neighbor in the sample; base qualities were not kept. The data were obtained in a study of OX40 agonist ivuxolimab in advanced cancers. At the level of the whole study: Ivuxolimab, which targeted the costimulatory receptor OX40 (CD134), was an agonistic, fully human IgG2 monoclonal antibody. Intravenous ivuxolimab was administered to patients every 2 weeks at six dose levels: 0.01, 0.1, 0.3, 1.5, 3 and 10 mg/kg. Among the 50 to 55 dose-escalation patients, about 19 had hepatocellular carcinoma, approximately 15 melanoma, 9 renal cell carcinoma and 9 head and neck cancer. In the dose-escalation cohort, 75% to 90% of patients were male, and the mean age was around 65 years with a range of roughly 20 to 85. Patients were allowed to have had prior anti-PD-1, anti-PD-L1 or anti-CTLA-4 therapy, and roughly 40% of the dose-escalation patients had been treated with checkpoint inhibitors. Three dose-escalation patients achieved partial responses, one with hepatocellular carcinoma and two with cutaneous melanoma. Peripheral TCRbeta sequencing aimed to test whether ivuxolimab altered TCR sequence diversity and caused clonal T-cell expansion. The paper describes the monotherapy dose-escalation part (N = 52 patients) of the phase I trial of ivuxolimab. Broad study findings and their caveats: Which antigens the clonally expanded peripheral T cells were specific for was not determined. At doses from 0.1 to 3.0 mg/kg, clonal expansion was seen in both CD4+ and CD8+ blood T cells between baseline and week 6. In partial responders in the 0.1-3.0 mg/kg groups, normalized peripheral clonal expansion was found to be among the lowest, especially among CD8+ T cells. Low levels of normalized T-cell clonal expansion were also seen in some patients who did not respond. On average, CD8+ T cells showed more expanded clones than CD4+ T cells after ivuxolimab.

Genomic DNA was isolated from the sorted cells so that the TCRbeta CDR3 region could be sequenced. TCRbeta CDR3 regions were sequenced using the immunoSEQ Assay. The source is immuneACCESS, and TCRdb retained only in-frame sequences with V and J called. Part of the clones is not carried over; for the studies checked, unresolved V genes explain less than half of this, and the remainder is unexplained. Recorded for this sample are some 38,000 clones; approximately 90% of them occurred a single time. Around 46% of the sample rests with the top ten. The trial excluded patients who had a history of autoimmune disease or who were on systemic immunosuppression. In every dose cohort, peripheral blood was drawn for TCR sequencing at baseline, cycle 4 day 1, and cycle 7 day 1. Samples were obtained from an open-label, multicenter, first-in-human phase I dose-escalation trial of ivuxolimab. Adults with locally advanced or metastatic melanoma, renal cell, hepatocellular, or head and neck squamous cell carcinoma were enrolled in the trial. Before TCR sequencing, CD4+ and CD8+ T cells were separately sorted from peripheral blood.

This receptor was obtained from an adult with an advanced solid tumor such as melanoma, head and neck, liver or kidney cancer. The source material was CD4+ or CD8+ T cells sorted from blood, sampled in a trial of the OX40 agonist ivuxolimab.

The nucleotide sequence is given as TGTGCCAGCAGTTTACTCGGTTCACAAGAGACCCAGTACTTC. This is translated as CASSLLGSQETQYF. The chain is encoded by TRBV28 joined to TRBJ2-5, with no reliable assignment of the D segment. CDR1 MDHEN and CDR2 SYDVKM were looked up in the germline V gene. From cysteine to phenylalanine, the CDR3 is 14 amino acids long. The entry retains the CDR3 DNA only, 42 bases that are in frame from base 1. V was cut back by 2 bases and J by 2 bases, leaving a gap of 9 bases between them.